The 16 T cell receptor beta chains below come from one sample, sequenced in a study of memory CD4+ T cells and cytomegalovirus serostatus. Sequenced by immunoSEQ multiplex PCR; TCRdb stores in-frame clones only, minus some. The sample includes about 31,000 clones, around four fifths of them seen just once. Single viable CD3+CD4+CD8-CD45RO+ cells were sorted as the memory CD4+ T cells. The specimen was memory CD4+ T cells from blood. The source of these receptors is an adult in good health and CMV-seronegative. Some clones in this sample may be carry-over from other donors' samples.

This rearrangement joins TRBV6-5 to TRBJ2-7; 8 positions match TRBD1. The CDR3 has 15 residues. V was pared by 7 bases and J by 3 bases, with 11 bases of the junction left unmatched. Germline lookup yields CDR1 MNHEY and CDR2 SVGAGI. The CDR3 region is CASTTGTGNLYEQYF. CDR3 DNA sequence: TGTGCCAGCACCACCGGGACAGGAAATCTCTACGAGCAGTACTTC.

This clone was seen a few times. The chain has TRBV15 and TRBJ1-2; D perhaps matches TRBD1 (5 bases). The germline V gene has CDR1 LNHNV and CDR2 YYDKDF (reference sequence). This CDR3 is built from 14 residues. Trimming left V 0 bases short and J 8 bases short, with 13 bases between. The CDR3 nucleotides are TGTGCCACCAGCAGAGAGGGGACCCTGATGGGCTACACCTTC. Amino acids: CATSREGTLMGYTF.

V is TRBV7-2 and J is TRBJ2-3; 8 positions match TRBD1. The CDR3 length is 15 residues. Germline-derived CDR1 and CDR2 are SGHTA and FQGNSA. With 4 bases clipped from V and 0 bases from J, the junction kept 3 bases outside the gene matches. For the CDR3, the DNA is TGTGCCAGCAGCTCGACAGGGGTAAGCACAGATACGCAGTATTTT. Residues: CASSSTGVSTDTQYF.

The chain employs TRBV5-1 and TRBJ2-2, with D uncertain. CDR1 SGHRS and CDR2 YFSETQ come from the germline V gene. V was pared by 0 bases and J by 3 bases, with 6 bases between. CDR3 length equals 14 residues. In DNA form, the CDR3 reads TGCGCCAGCAGCTTGGATCCCTACACCGGGGAGCTGTTTTTT. Protein sequence: CASSLDPYTGELFF.

The chain recombines TRBV19 with TRBJ2-7; possibly TRBD2 for D (6 bases). V lost 3 bases, J lost 5 bases, and 11 bases lay in between. The CDR3 covers 13 residues. CDR1 LNHDA and CDR2 SQIVND come from the germline V gene (reference sequence). The CDR3 bases are TGTGCCAGTAGTATTGAACGGGGGAACGAGCAGTACTTC. This translates into CASSIERGNEQYF.

The chain uses TRBV5-1 and TRBJ2-4, with D perhaps TRBD1 or TRBD2 (7 bases each). V shed 5 bases and J shed 7 bases, with 16 bases lying between them. The CDR3 contains 14 residues. Germline CDR1 is SGHRS and CDR2 is YFSETQ. CDR3 amino acids: CASRSTGEGNIQYF. CDR3 nucleotide sequence: TGCGCCAGCAGATCCACAGGGGAGGGGAACATTCAGTACTTC.

In this sample, this clone turned up once. CDR3 nucleotide sequence: TGTGCCAGCAGTGAGAACTACGGAGGGTATGAGCAGTTCTTC. This gives the protein CASSENYGGYEQFF. V is TRBV6-1 and J is TRBJ2-1; D perhaps matches TRBD2 (6 bases). This CDR3 contains 14 residues. Germline lookup yields CDR1 MNHNS and CDR2 SASEGT. Trimming stripped 3 bases from V and 8 bases from J, with 14 bases between.

This chain links TRBV5-6 with TRBJ1-5; tentative D call: TRBD1 (6 bases). Germline V gene lookup returns CDR1 SGHDT and CDR2 YYEEEE. The CDR3 has 15 residues. Trimming removed 0 bases from V and 4 bases from J, with 11 bases in between. CDR3 region: CASSLVAQGNQPQHF. The CDR3 DNA reads as TGTGCCAGCAGCTTGGTAGCTCAGGGGAATCAGCCCCAGCATTTT.

The V call is TRBV5-1, the J call TRBJ1-6, with a tentative D call TRBD1 (5 bases). This CDR3 comprises 14 residues. Germline CDR1 reads SGHRS; CDR2 reads YFSETQ. V shed 4 bases and J shed 8 bases, with 13 bases lying between them. Here the CDR3 DNA reads TGCGCCAGCAGCCCAGGGACGGGATATTCACCCCTCCACTTT. This encodes CASSPGTGYSPLHF.

This chain joins TRBV2 and TRBJ2-1; 8 nucleotides line up with TRBD2. The CDR3 totals 15 residues. V lost 3 bases, J lost 4 bases, and 5 bases stayed unmatched. Germline V CDR1 and CDR2: SNHLY, FYNNEI. Here the CDR3 DNA reads TGTGCCAGCAGTGATGAGCGGGGGCTGTACAATGAGCAGTTCTTC. As protein: CASSDERGLYNEQFF.

V and J are TRBV5-6 and TRBJ1-3, with a tentative D call TRBD1 (6 bases). The CDR3 spans 14 residues. V lost 7 bases and J lost 2, with 13 bases in between. The germline CDR1 and CDR2 sequences are SGHDT and YYEEEE. The CDR3 DNA reads as TGTGCCAGCTACCGGAACAGGGCTGGAAACACCATATATTTT. Its translation is CASYRNRAGNTIYF.

The rearrangement links TRBV10-3 to TRBJ2-5, with TRBD1 identical over 9 bases. Germline V CDR1 and CDR2: ENHRY, SYGVKD. With V trimmed by 0 bases and J by 0 bases, 2 bases remained unmatched. CDR3 size: 16 residues. Written as DNA, the CDR3 is TGTGCCATCAGTGAGTCGGGACAGGGAGACCAAGAGACCCAGTACTTC. Translated, it gives CAISESGQGDQETQYF.

V is TRBV10-2 and J is TRBJ1-2, with TRBD1 identical over 8 bases. With V trimmed by 7 bases and J by 4 bases, 8 bases remained unmatched. The CDR3 contains 14 residues. Germline CDR1 reads WSHSY; CDR2 reads SAAADI. The CDR3 here is CASTEQGDSYGYTF. CDR3 coding DNA: TGCGCCAGCACAGAACAGGGGGATAGCTATGGCTACACCTTC.

The rearrangement joins TRBV7-8 to TRBJ1-2; no clear D gene. The CDR3 is made up of 13 amino acids. CDR1 and CDR2 from the germline V gene are SGHVS and FQNEAQ. V lost 4 bases to trimming and J lost 5 bases, with 11 bases between them. CDR3 sequence (DNA): TGTGCCAGCAGCTCCCCTACAATTTATGGCTACACCTTC. It yields the protein CASSSPTIYGYTF. The full variable domain, with the rest looked up from reference TRBV7-8 and TRBJ1-2, is GAGVSQSPRYKVAKRGQDVALRCDPISGHVSLFWYQQALGQGPEFLTYFQNEAQLDKSGLPSDRFFAERPEGSVSTLKIQRTQQEDSAVYLCASSSPTIYGYTFGSGTRLTVV.

This clone was counted only a few times. This chain links TRBV4-2 with TRBJ2-1; TRBD2 agrees at 7 bases. There are 17 residues in the CDR3. Trimming cost V 6 bases and J 0 bases; bases outside gene matches: 11. From germline, CDR1 is LGHNA and CDR2 YNFKEQ. The CDR3 DNA reads as TGTGCCAGCAGAGGGGTTTCCGGGGGGAGCTCCTACAATGAGCAGTTCTTC. It codes for CASRGVSGGSSYNEQFF.

The genes are TRBV11-3 and TRBJ2-5; 7 bases agree with TRBD2. The CDR3 consists of 15 residues. Germline CDR1 is SGHNT and CDR2 is YENEEA. The trim removed 5 bases at V and 3 bases at J, leaving 9 bases unmatched. CDR3 sequence reads: CASSLGLGGEETQYF. The CDR3 coding sequence is TGTGCCAGCAGCCTGGGGCTGGGGGGGGAAGAGACCCAGTACTTC. Drawing the rest from reference TRBV11-3 and TRBJ2-5, the complete variable domain is EAGVVQSPRYKIIEKKQPVAFWCNPISGHNTLYWYLQNLGQGPELLIRYENEEAVDDSQLPKDRFSAERLKGVDSTLKIQPAELGDSAVYLCASSLGLGGEETQYFGPGTRLLVL.